These T cell receptor beta chains were read from a single sample in a study of OX40 agonist ivuxolimab in advanced cancers. The table came from immunoSEQ multiplex PCR; TCRdb's copy has only in-frame clones and leaves some out. The sample has 20,000 to 30,000 clones, more than 70% seen once. This material consisted of CD4+ or CD8+ T cells sorted from blood, taken in a trial of the OX40 agonist ivuxolimab. The receptors here all came from an adult with an advanced solid tumor such as melanoma, head and neck, liver or kidney cancer. Both conserved end residues are part of each CDR3. Fields, in order: clone size, V gene, D gene, J gene, CDR3 protein, CDR3 DNA. The D gene is left open where the match is weak. Rows may omit the clone size; those that give it use once, few, many or a size class.

abundance: many
v_gene: TRBV29-1
d_gene: .
j_gene: TRBJ1-1
CDR3aa: CSVNLYGTEAFF
CDR3nt: TGCAGCGTTAACTTATACGGCACTGAAGCTTTCTTT

abundance: .
v_gene: TRBV14
d_gene: .
j_gene: TRBJ2-6
CDR3aa: CASSIFFGGSGANVLTF
CDR3nt: TGTGCCAGCAGCATTTTTTTCGGGGGCTCTGGGGCCAACGTCCTGACTTTC

abundance: .
v_gene: TRBV28
d_gene: TRBD1
j_gene: TRBJ1-2
CDR3aa: CASSLLLAGTDYGYTF
CDR3nt: TGTGCCAGCAGTTTGCTTCTAGCCGGGACAGACTATGGCTACACCTTC

abundance: .
v_gene: TRBV6-1
d_gene: TRBD2
j_gene: TRBJ2-7
CDR3aa: CASSAAGGVYEQYF
CDR3nt: TGTGCCAGCAGTGCGGCGGGGGGAGTATACGAGCAGTACTTC

abundance: .
v_gene: TRBV6-6
d_gene: TRBD1
j_gene: TRBJ2-5
CDR3aa: CASSNPGQGAGETQYF
CDR3nt: TGTGCCAGCAGTAACCCGGGACAGGGGGCCGGGGAGACCCAGTACTTC

abundance: .
v_gene: TRBV29-1
d_gene: TRBD1
j_gene: TRBJ1-5
CDR3aa: CSVRDRGDQPQHF
CDR3nt: TGCAGCGTAAGGGACAGGGGGGATCAGCCCCAGCATTTT

abundance: .
v_gene: TRBV7-2
d_gene: TRBD2
j_gene: TRBJ2-3
CDR3aa: CASSLALAGVTDTQYF
CDR3nt: TGTGCCAGCAGCTTAGCTTTAGCGGGCGTCACAGATACGCAGTATTTT

abundance: .
v_gene: TRBV27
d_gene: TRBD1
j_gene: TRBJ1-3
CDR3aa: CASSSHGGQGAAGNTIYF
CDR3nt: TGTGCCAGCAGTTCCCACGGGGGACAGGGAGCTGCGGGAAACACCATATATTTT

abundance: .
v_gene: TRBV30
d_gene: .
j_gene: TRBJ2-1
CDR3aa: CAWSRTLNEQFF
CDR3nt: TGTGCCTGGAGCAGGACACTGAATGAGCAGTTCTTC

abundance: .
v_gene: TRBV29-1
d_gene: .
j_gene: TRBJ2-2
CDR3aa: CSVGFAGELFF
CDR3nt: TGCAGCGTTGGATTTGCCGGGGAGCTGTTTTTT

abundance: few
v_gene: TRBV29-1
d_gene: .
j_gene: TRBJ1-2
CDR3aa: CSEQSGYGYTF
CDR3nt: TGCAGCGAACAATCAGGCTATGGCTACACCTTC

abundance: .
v_gene: TRBV6-6
d_gene: .
j_gene: TRBJ2-1
CDR3aa: CASSYAPSSYNEQFF
CDR3nt: TGTGCCAGCAGTTACGCCCCAAGCTCCTACAATGAGCAGTTCTTC

abundance: .
v_gene: TRBV5-5
d_gene: .
j_gene: TRBJ1-1
CDR3aa: CASSLGGGTEAFF
CDR3nt: TGTGCCAGCAGCTTGGGCGGGGGTACTGAAGCTTTCTTT

abundance: large
v_gene: TRBV7-9
d_gene: .
j_gene: TRBJ1-3
CDR3aa: CASSLGETRNTIYF
CDR3nt: TGTGCCAGCAGCTTAGGGGAGACCCGAAACACCATATATTTT

abundance: .
v_gene: TRBV28
d_gene: .
j_gene: TRBJ2-3
CDR3aa: CASSLIDTQYF
CDR3nt: TGTGCCAGCAGTTTAATAGATACGCAGTATTTT

abundance: .
v_gene: TRBV11-3
d_gene: .
j_gene: TRBJ2-1
CDR3aa: CASSLDSYGDNEQFF
CDR3nt: TGTGCCAGCAGCTTAGATTCTTACGGGGACAATGAGCAGTTCTTC

abundance: .
v_gene: TRBV7-3
d_gene: TRBD1
j_gene: TRBJ1-2
CDR3aa: CASSLGGQGAEYGYTF
CDR3nt: TGTGCCAGCAGCTTAGGGGGACAGGGGGCTGAGTATGGCTACACCTTC

abundance: .
v_gene: TRBV4-3
d_gene: .
j_gene: TRBJ2-2
CDR3aa: CASSQVRGAQGGAGELFF
CDR3nt: TGCGCCAGCAGCCAAGTGAGGGGGGCACAGGGAGGGGCCGGGGAGCTGTTTTTT

abundance: .
v_gene: TRBV7-9
d_gene: .
j_gene: TRBJ2-1
CDR3aa: CASKTGLSYNEQFF
CDR3nt: TGTGCCAGCAAAACAGGCCTCTCCTACAATGAGCAGTTCTTC

abundance: .
v_gene: TRBV19
d_gene: .
j_gene: TRBJ1-1
CDR3aa: CASVDLNTEAFF
CDR3nt: TGTGCCAGCGTCGATTTAAACACTGAAGCTTTCTTT

abundance: .
v_gene: TRBV10-1
d_gene: .
j_gene: TRBJ2-3
CDR3aa: CASSRVVSSDTQYF
CDR3nt: TGCGCCAGCAGCCGGGTAGTATCATCTGATACGCAGTATTTT

abundance: .
v_gene: TRBV15
d_gene: TRBD1
j_gene: TRBJ2-7
CDR3aa: CATSRDRAHEQYF
CDR3nt: TGTGCCACCAGCAGGGACAGGGCCCACGAGCAGTACTTC

abundance: few
v_gene: TRBV4-1
d_gene: TRBD2
j_gene: TRBJ2-2
CDR3aa: CASSQDIAGDNTGELFF
CDR3nt: TGCGCCAGCAGCCAAGATATAGCGGGGGACAACACCGGGGAGCTGTTTTTT

abundance: .
v_gene: TRBV7-3
d_gene: .
j_gene: TRBJ2-1
CDR3aa: CASSSGTSSYNEQFF
CDR3nt: TGTGCCAGCAGCTCGGGAACGTCCTCCTACAATGAGCAGTTCTTC

abundance: .
v_gene: TRBV14
d_gene: .
j_gene: TRBJ2-7
CDR3aa: CASSWGGYEQYF
CDR3nt: TGTGCCAGCAGCTGGGGCGGGTACGAGCAGTACTTC

abundance: .
v_gene: TRBV27
d_gene: TRBD2
j_gene: TRBJ2-7
CDR3aa: CASSPPSGPNSYEQYF
CDR3nt: TGTGCCAGCAGTCCACCTAGCGGGCCCAACTCCTACGAGCAGTACTTC

abundance: .
v_gene: TRBV27
d_gene: TRBD2
j_gene: TRBJ2-7
CDR3aa: CASSLGTSGRAKEQYF
CDR3nt: TGTGCCAGCAGTCTGGGGACTAGCGGGAGGGCGAAAGAGCAGTACTTC

abundance: once
v_gene: TRBV9
d_gene: .
j_gene: TRBJ1-5
CDR3aa: CASSAGGQPLGNQPQHF
CDR3nt: TGTGCCAGCAGCGCAGGTGGACAGCCGTTGGGCAATCAGCCCCAGCATTTT

abundance: .
v_gene: TRBV7-2
d_gene: .
j_gene: TRBJ2-2
CDR3aa: CASSARLGVDTGELFF
CDR3nt: TGTGCCAGCAGCGCGAGGCTGGGGGTAGACACCGGGGAGCTGTTTTTT

abundance: .
v_gene: TRBV6-5
d_gene: TRBD2
j_gene: TRBJ2-1
CDR3aa: CASSPGLAAHGQFF
CDR3nt: TGTGCCAGCAGTCCGGGACTAGCGGCCCATGGGCAGTTCTTC

abundance: .
v_gene: TRBV7-9
d_gene: TRBD2
j_gene: TRBJ2-7
CDR3aa: CASSPDSGGASYEQYF
CDR3nt: TGTGCCAGCAGCCCAGATAGCGGGGGGGCTTCCTACGAGCAGTACTTC

abundance: .
v_gene: TRBV29-1
d_gene: TRBD2
j_gene: TRBJ2-3
CDR3aa: CSVVTSESTDTQYF
CDR3nt: TGCAGCGTTGTGACTAGCGAAAGCACAGATACGCAGTATTTT

abundance: .
v_gene: TRBV7-6
d_gene: TRBD2
j_gene: TRBJ2-1
CDR3aa: CASSPAPAGLRPHNEQFF
CDR3nt: TGTGCCAGCAGCCCAGCCCCGGCGGGACTACGCCCTCACAATGAGCAGTTCTTC

abundance: .
v_gene: TRBV5-4
d_gene: .
j_gene: TRBJ1-1
CDR3aa: CASSPPERNLEAFF
CDR3nt: TGTGCCAGCAGCCCGCCTGAGAGGAACTTAGAAGCTTTCTTT

abundance: .
v_gene: TRBV12-5
d_gene: .
j_gene: TRBJ1-6
CDR3aa: CASAPLGGESPLHF
CDR3nt: TGTGCTAGTGCACCCCTAGGGGGGGAATCACCCCTCCACTTT

abundance: .
v_gene: TRBV7-3
d_gene: TRBD2
j_gene: TRBJ2-3
CDR3aa: CASSLYGSGGPGTDTQYF
CDR3nt: TGTGCCAGCAGCTTATACGGTTCGGGGGGGCCCGGGACAGATACGCAGTATTTT

abundance: .
v_gene: TRBV5-4
d_gene: .
j_gene: TRBJ1-5
CDR3aa: CASSLGPGPQPQHF
CDR3nt: TGTGCCAGCAGCTTGGGTCCAGGGCCTCAGCCCCAGCATTTT

abundance: once
v_gene: TRBV7-6
d_gene: .
j_gene: TRBJ1-1
CDR3aa: CASSLDSGAKTEAFF
CDR3nt: TGTGCCAGCAGCCTCGACAGCGGCGCCAAGACTGAAGCTTTCTTT

abundance: .
v_gene: TRBV13
d_gene: TRBD1
j_gene: TRBJ2-5
CDR3aa: CASSHGQGAFETQYF
CDR3nt: TGTGCCAGCAGCCACGGACAGGGGGCCTTTGAGACCCAGTACTTC

abundance: .
v_gene: TRBV4-2
d_gene: .
j_gene: TRBJ2-1
CDR3aa: CASSQDRGSQREQFF
CDR3nt: TGTGCCAGCAGCCAAGATCGAGGGAGCCAGCGTGAGCAGTTCTTC

abundance: .
v_gene: TRBV9
d_gene: .
j_gene: TRBJ1-5
CDR3aa: CASSVPSSPWSGLYSNQPQHF
CDR3nt: TGTGCCAGCAGCGTTCCGAGTTCCCCATGGTCCGGCCTGTATAGCAATCAGCCCCAGCATTTT

abundance: many
v_gene: TRBV2
d_gene: .
j_gene: TRBJ1-4
CDR3aa: CASSETVGDSANEKLFF
CDR3nt: TGTGCCAGCAGTGAGACAGTAGGCGATAGTGCTAATGAAAAACTGTTTTTT

abundance: few
v_gene: TRBV27
d_gene: TRBD2
j_gene: TRBJ2-7
CDR3aa: CASSYGTSGSGEQYF
CDR3nt: TGTGCCAGCAGTTACGGGACTAGCGGGAGTGGCGAGCAGTACTTC

abundance: .
v_gene: TRBV14
d_gene: .
j_gene: TRBJ1-5
CDR3aa: CASSQGGFYQPQHF
CDR3nt: TGTGCCAGCAGCCAAGGGGGCTTCTATCAGCCCCAGCATTTT

abundance: once
v_gene: TRBV6-5
d_gene: .
j_gene: TRBJ2-2
CDR3aa: CASSYGTGELFF
CDR3nt: TGTGCCAGCAGTTACGGCACCGGGGAGCTGTTTTTT

abundance: .
v_gene: TRBV10-3
d_gene: .
j_gene: TRBJ2-1
CDR3aa: CAITNADSYNEQFF
CDR3nt: TGTGCCATCACGAATGCGGACTCCTACAATGAGCAGTTCTTC

abundance: few
v_gene: TRBV19
d_gene: .
j_gene: TRBJ1-2
CDR3aa: CASSPSHYGYTF
CDR3nt: TGTGCCAGTAGTCCCTCGCACTATGGCTACACCTTC

abundance: .
v_gene: TRBV6-4
d_gene: TRBD2
j_gene: TRBJ2-1
CDR3aa: CASSALAGTDNEQFF
CDR3nt: TGTGCCAGCAGTGCTCTAGCGGGGACAGACAATGAGCAGTTCTTC

abundance: .
v_gene: TRBV6-5
d_gene: TRBD1
j_gene: TRBJ2-7
CDR3aa: CASSYSGDRVYEQYF
CDR3nt: TGTGCCAGCAGTTACTCGGGGGACAGGGTCTACGAGCAGTACTTC

abundance: .
v_gene: TRBV11-2
d_gene: TRBD1
j_gene: TRBJ1-2
CDR3aa: CASTPGQGSGYTF
CDR3nt: TGTGCCAGCACCCCGGGACAGGGGAGTGGCTACACCTTC

abundance: .
v_gene: TRBV27
d_gene: .
j_gene: TRBJ1-1
CDR3aa: CASSFGRDTEAFF
CDR3nt: TGTGCCAGCAGTTTCGGCAGGGACACTGAAGCTTTCTTT

abundance: .
v_gene: TRBV7-6
d_gene: .
j_gene: TRBJ2-6
CDR3aa: CASSSNPGFSTSGANVLTF
CDR3nt: TGTGCCAGCAGCTCCAACCCAGGGTTTAGTACCTCTGGGGCCAACGTCCTGACTTTC

abundance: .
v_gene: TRBV11-2
d_gene: TRBD2
j_gene: TRBJ2-1
CDR3aa: CASRVAGSEQFF
CDR3nt: TGTGCCAGCCGAGTAGCGGGGAGTGAGCAGTTCTTC